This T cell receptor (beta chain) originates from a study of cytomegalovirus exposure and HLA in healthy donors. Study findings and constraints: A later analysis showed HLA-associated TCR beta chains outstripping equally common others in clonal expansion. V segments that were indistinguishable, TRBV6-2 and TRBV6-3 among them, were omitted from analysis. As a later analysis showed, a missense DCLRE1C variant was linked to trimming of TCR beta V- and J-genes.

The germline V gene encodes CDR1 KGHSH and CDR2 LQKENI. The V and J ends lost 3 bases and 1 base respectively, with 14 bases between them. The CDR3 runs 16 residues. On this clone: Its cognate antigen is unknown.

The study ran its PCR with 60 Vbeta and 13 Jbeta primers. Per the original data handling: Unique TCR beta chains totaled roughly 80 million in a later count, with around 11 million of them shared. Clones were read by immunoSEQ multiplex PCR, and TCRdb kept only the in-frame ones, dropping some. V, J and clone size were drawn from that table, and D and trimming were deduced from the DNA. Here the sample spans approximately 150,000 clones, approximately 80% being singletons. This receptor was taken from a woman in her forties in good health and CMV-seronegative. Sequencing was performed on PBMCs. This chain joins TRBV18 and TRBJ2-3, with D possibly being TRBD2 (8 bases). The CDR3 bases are TGTGCCAGCTCACCGATTAGCGGGACAGGCACAGATACGCAGTATTTT. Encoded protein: CASSPISGTGTDTQYF. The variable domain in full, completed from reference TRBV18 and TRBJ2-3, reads NAGVMQNPRHLVRRRGQEARLRCSPMKGHSHVYWYRQLPEEGLKFMVYLQKENIIDESGMPKERFSAEFPKEGPSILRIQQVVRGDSAAYFCASSPISGTGTDTQYFGPGTRLTVL.